The 15 T cell receptor beta chains in this list originate from one sample, sequenced in a study of Ad26.COV2.S vaccination and SARS-CoV-2 variants (dated by TCRdb to the early 2020s). Library preparation used the immunoSEQ multiplex PCR assay. Here the immuneACCESS table is served through TCRdb, limited to in-frame sequences with V and J called. Missing clones are a known gap in these copies; in checked studies unresolved V genes cover under half, and the rest lacks a known reason. The table for this sample lists 510,000 or so clones; around nine tenths of them were counted only once. In total, the top ten clones hold over 10% of the sample. The sample's treatment or condition label, decoded: approximately 18 received Ad26.COV2.S at low or high dose, single or two shots; about 5 received placebo; per-sample allocation not given. For vaccine and placebo recipients, the sequenced repertoires came from samples collected on day 63 after the first injection.

The sample in question was peripheral blood, obtained in a trial of Ad26.COV2.S vaccine versus placebo. The receptor source for this set is a person between 18 and 59 years old who received the Ad26.COV2.S COVID-19 vaccine or a placebo.

Of note for this clone: The sample contains more than one DNA sequence encoding this CDR3. V usage is TRBV19 and J usage is TRBJ1-1, with D maybe TRBD1 (6 bases). The germline gives CDR1 LNHDA, CDR2 SQIVND (reference sequence). This CDR3 comprises 14 residues. V lost 3 bases to trimming and J lost 1 base, with 9 bases between them. The CDR3 sequence: CASSIEGGNTEAFF. The CDR3 bases are TGTGCCAGTAGTATTGAAGGGGGGAACACTGAAGCTTTCTTT.

The V and J genes are TRBV5-4 and TRBJ1-5, with unresolved D. The germline gives CDR1 SGHNT, CDR2 YYREEE (reference sequence). Trimming removed 0 bases at V and 5 bases at J, with 6 bases between. CDR3 length equals 13 residues. The CDR3 region has the DNA TGTGCCAGCAGCTTGGCTACCGATCAGCCCCAGCATTTT. It yields the protein CASSLATDQPQHF.

The rearrangement links TRBV4-3 to TRBJ2-1; 11 nucleotides match TRBD2. This CDR3 contains 17 residues. Per the germline V gene, CDR1 is LGHNA and CDR2 is YSLEER. With 0 bases clipped from V and 7 bases from J, the junction kept 8 bases outside the gene matches. CDR3 sequence: CASSQDPLAGALNEQFF. For the CDR3, the DNA is TGCGCCAGCAGCCAAGACCCACTAGCGGGAGCATTGAATGAGCAGTTCTTC.

The rearrangement uses TRBV27 and TRBJ2-3; the match to TRBD2 covers 9 bases. Losses at the gene ends were 1 base for V and 4 bases for J; bases not matched to a gene: 6. Per the germline V gene, CDR1 is MNHEY and CDR2 is SMNVEV (reference sequence). The CDR3 spans 16 residues. CDR3 nucleotide sequence: TGTGCCAGCAGTTTATTTGGCGGGAGGGCCGCAGATACGCAGTATTTT. The encoded protein is CASSLFGGRAADTQYF.

This clone was seen only once. The chain couples TRBV12-3 or TRBV12-4 to TRBJ1-1; tentatively, D is TRBD1 (5 bases). This CDR3 has 13 amino acids. With 5 bases removed from V and 5 bases from J, the gap between germline ends came to 12 bases. This CDR3 reads CASSPGPLTEAFF. In nucleotides, the CDR3 is TGTGCCAGCAGTCCGGGACCCCTAACTGAAGCTTTCTTT.

The V call is TRBV10-3, the J call TRBJ2-1, with 9 bases lining up with TRBD2. CDR1 is ENHRY, CDR2 SYGVKD, per germline. The CDR3 spans 16 residues. With 4 bases clipped from V and 5 bases from J, the junction kept 9 bases outside the gene matches. CDR3: CAISVLAGAIHNEQFF. CDR3 nucleotide sequence: TGTGCCATCAGTGTTTTAGCGGGAGCTATCCACAATGAGCAGTTCTTC.

The chain recombines TRBV19 with TRBJ2-5; 14 nucleotides agree with TRBD2. Germline V gene data show CDR1 as LNHDA and CDR2 as SQIVND (reference sequence). CDR3 length equals 16 residues. Germline trimming cut 5 bases from V and 7 bases from J; bases unmatched to any gene: 9. The CDR3 DNA follows: TGTGCCAGTAGTCTGCGACTAGCGGGAGGGGGGTTGACCCAGTACTTC. The encoded protein is CASSLRLAGGGLTQYF.

The chain links TRBV14 to TRBJ1-1; TRBD1 aligns across 8 bases. Trimming at V came to 4 bases and at J to 1 base, leaving 8 bases not matched to a gene. CDR3 length: 16 residues. The V gene's germline CDR1 is SGHDN and CDR2 FVKESK. The CDR3 protein is CASSPIDRGRNTEAFF. CDR3 nucleotide sequence: TGTGCCAGCAGCCCGATCGACAGGGGAAGGAACACTGAAGCTTTCTTT.

The J gene is TRBJ1-2, the V gene TRBV7-6, with D perhaps matching TRBD1 (6 bases). Germline loops: CDR1 SGHVS, CDR2 FNYEAQ. V lost 2 bases, J lost 1 base, and 14 bases lay in between. The CDR3 consists of 16 residues. Here the CDR3 DNA reads TGTGCCAGCAGCTTAAACAGAGGGGGGGTTAACTATGGCTACACCTTC. Amino acids: CASSLNRGGVNYGYTF.

The chain has TRBV28 and TRBJ1-6, with D maybe TRBD1 (5 bases). Looked up from germline, CDR1 is MDHEN and CDR2 is SYDVKM. The CDR3 spans 14 residues. V lost 6 bases and J lost 7, with 13 bases in between. CDR3 DNA: TGTGCCAGCAGGCTCGGGGCTTACAATTCACCCCTCCACTTT. Protein sequence: CASRLGAYNSPLHF.

This chain connects TRBV30 to TRBJ2-5, with 8 bases aligning to TRBD2. The CDR3 is 14 residues long. J gave up 1 base and V 5 bases, and 6 bases lay outside the gene matches. In germline, CDR1 is GTSNPN, CDR2 SVGIG (reference sequence). Here the CDR3 reads CAWATSGVQETQYF. The CDR3 nucleotides are TGTGCCTGGGCCACTAGCGGAGTCCAAGAGACCCAGTACTTC.

The chain employs TRBV18 and TRBJ2-7; no firm D call. With 2 bases removed from V and 0 bases from J, the gap between germline ends came to 8 bases. The CDR3 has 14 residues. CDR1 is KGHSH and CDR2 is LQKENI in the germline V gene. DNA for the CDR3: TGTGCCAGCTCACCAAGGACGAACTCCTACGAGCAGTACTTC. The encoded protein is CASSPRTNSYEQYF. Full variable domain (remainder filled in from reference TRBV18 and TRBJ2-7): NAGVMQNPRHLVRRRGQEARLRCSPMKGHSHVYWYRQLPEEGLKFMVYLQKENIIDESGMPKERFSAEFPKEGPSILRIQQVVRGDSAAYFCASSPRTNSYEQYFGPGTRLTVT.

The rearrangement links TRBV30 to TRBJ1-2; D is undetermined. CDR3 length: 13 amino acids. Germline lookup yields CDR1 GTSNPN and CDR2 SVGIG (reference sequence). The V end was cut by 0 bases, the J end by 6 bases, with 11 bases between. The CDR3 region is CAWSVSTSDGYTF. As DNA, the CDR3 is TGTGCCTGGAGTGTATCTACGTCCGATGGCTACACCTTC.

This chain uses TRBV5-6 with TRBJ1-2; D remains unclear. V was clipped by 0 bases and J by 4 bases, with 13 bases between them. The CDR3 is 15 amino acids. Germline V gives CDR1 SGHDT, CDR2 YYEEEE. For the CDR3, the DNA is TGTGCCAGCAGCTTGGGAACGGGGTCCGTCTATGGCTACACCTTC. Translating it yields CASSLGTGSVYGYTF.

The chain couples TRBV30 to TRBJ2-2; D might be TRBD2 (6 bases). Per germline, CDR1 GTSNPN and CDR2 SVGIG (reference sequence). With 1 base removed from V and 5 bases from J, the gap between germline ends came to 11 bases. CDR3 length: 14 amino acids. CDR3 region: CAWSARAGTGELFF. The CDR3 nucleotides read TGTGCCTGGAGTGCCAGGGCGGGAACCGGGGAGCTGTTTTTT.